This T cell receptor beta chain stems from a study of blood T cell repertoires in COVID-19. The overall study: Acute and convalescent COVID-19 samples came from the United States, Italy and Spain.

How the authors handled the data: Estimation of nucleated cell counts was performed using reference gene primer amplification. The method was immunoSEQ multiplex PCR; TCRdb's version includes in-frame clones alone and lacks a portion of them. The D gene and trimming were derived from the DNA, and the V and J assignments and clone size from that table. Of roughly 100,000 clones in the sample, roughly 84% were seen once. CDR3 length equals 14 residues. Trimming left V 6 bases short and J 2 bases short, with 13 bases between. Germline assignment: CDR1 SGHTA and CDR2 FQGNSA. The chain carries TRBV7-2 and TRBJ1-2; D may be TRBD1 (6 bases). This receptor was identified in a human donor in a cohort sampled during active COVID-19. Material: peripheral blood. CDR3 sequence: CASSPITGNYGYTF. The CDR3 region has the DNA TGTGCCAGCAGTCCCATAACAGGGAACTATGGCTACACCTTC.